The 30 T cell receptor beta chains presented below share a single source sample, sequenced in a study of OX40 agonist ivuxolimab in advanced cancers. The table came from immunoSEQ multiplex PCR; TCRdb's copy has only in-frame clones and leaves some out. The sample has more than 85,000 clones; 91% are singletons. Here the sequenced sample was CD4+ or CD8+ T cells sorted from blood, taken in a trial of the OX40 agonist ivuxolimab. The receptors originated from an adult with an advanced solid tumor such as melanoma, head and neck, liver or kidney cancer.

V is TRBV5-5 and J is TRBJ2-3; 7 bases align to TRBD1. There are 17 residues in the CDR3. Germline values: CDR1 SGHKS, CDR2 YYEKEE (reference sequence). With V trimmed by 0 bases and J by 6 bases, 13 bases remained unmatched. The CDR3, as DNA: TGTGCCAGCAGCTTGGAGGGGGCGCGTTCCCCTGCCGATACGCAGTATTTT. This sequence encodes CASSLEGARSPADTQYF.

The V gene is TRBV5-1, the J gene TRBJ2-2; 14 bases agree with TRBD2. The CDR3 is made up of 19 amino acids. V shed 4 bases and J 6 bases; nucleotides not matched to a gene: 14. CDR1 SGHRS and CDR2 YFSETQ come from the germline V gene. The CDR3 here is CASSLATSGRAVGPGELFF. In nucleotides, the CDR3 is TGCGCCAGCAGCCTGGCGACTAGCGGGAGGGCCGTAGGACCCGGGGAGCTGTTTTTT. Variable domain in full (rest from reference TRBV5-1 and TRBJ2-2): KAGVTQTPRYLIKTRGQQVTLSCSPISGHRSVSWYQQTPGQGLQFLFEYFSETQRNKGNFPGRFSGRQFSNSRSEMNVSTLELGDSALYLCASSLATSGRAVGPGELFFGEGSRLTVL.

V usage is TRBV9 and J usage is TRBJ2-1; D is unresolved. Germline V gene sequence: CDR1 SGDLS, CDR2 YYNGEE. Trimming shortened V by 2 bases and J by 8 bases, and 14 bases separated the two germline ends. The CDR3 has 14 residues. The CDR3 sequence is CASSVGVPSDEQFF. The CDR3 DNA follows: TGTGCCAGCAGCGTGGGCGTTCCTTCGGATGAGCAGTTCTTC.

The rearrangement links TRBV5-1 to TRBJ2-3; D ambiguous. V shed 0 bases and J shed 2 bases, with 13 bases lying between them. The V gene's germline CDR1 is SGHRS and CDR2 YFSETQ. The CDR3 consists of 16 residues. CDR3 protein: CASSLGVYGATDTQYF. CDR3 coding DNA: TGCGCCAGCAGCTTGGGGGTATACGGAGCCACAGATACGCAGTATTTT.

The chain carries TRBV25-1 and TRBJ2-5, with D perhaps TRBD2 (5 bases). Germline-derived CDR1 and CDR2 are MGHDK and SYGVNS. V lost 1 base to trimming and J lost 2 bases, with 8 bases between them. CDR3 length: 14 amino acids. CDR3 DNA: TGTGCCAGCAGTGAATTTCCGGGGCAAGAGACCCAGTACTTC. This encodes CASSEFPGQETQYF.

The rearrangement joins TRBV7-9 to TRBJ1-1; 7 bases line up with TRBD1. The CDR3 sequence is 14 residues long. Per the germline V gene, CDR1 is SEHNR and CDR2 is FQNEAQ (reference sequence). Germline trimming cut 11 bases from V and 1 base from J; bases unmatched to any gene: 10. Here the CDR3 reads CAADQGGSNTEAFF. CDR3 DNA: TGTGCCGCAGATCAGGGGGGGTCGAACACTGAAGCTTTCTTT.

This clone was seen a handful of times. V is TRBV18 and J is TRBJ2-7; tentatively, D is TRBD1 (5 bases). V was shortened by 0 bases and J by 2 bases, with 5 bases between the two germline ends. Germline CDR1 is KGHSH and CDR2 is LQKENI. The CDR3 has 13 amino acids. The CDR3 coding sequence is TGTGCCAGCTCACCACCGGGGCCCTACGAGCAGTACTTC. It specifies CASSPPGPYEQYF.

This clone was detected only once. The gene calls are TRBV9 and TRBJ2-1; 8 bases are a match to TRBD2. Germline trimming cut 0 bases from V and 0 bases from J; bases unmatched to any gene: 5. The CDR3 consists of 17 residues. Germline CDR1 reads SGDLS; CDR2 reads YYNGEE. For the CDR3, the DNA is TGTGCCAGCAGCGTAGGATTAGCGGGAAGCTCCTACAATGAGCAGTTCTTC. The encoded protein is CASSVGLAGSSYNEQFF.

As to this clone: Its ends do not fully match the called genes, so a read error is possible. This rearrangement joins TRBV27 to TRBJ2-1, with D perhaps assigned TRBD1 or TRBD2 (6 bases each). CDR3 size: 13 residues. Germline CDR1 is MNHEY and CDR2 is SMNVEV (reference sequence). The CDR3 nucleotides are TGTGCCAGCAGTTTCCGTTCGGGGGCAGGTCTGATCTTC. Translated, it gives CASSFRSGAGLIF.

The CDR3 region has the DNA TGTGCCAGCAGCCAAGAGGGCCCCCATGAGCAGTTCTTC. Translating it yields CASSQEGPHEQFF. The chain recombines TRBV6-1 with TRBJ2-1; D might be TRBD2 (5 bases). The CDR3 has 13 amino acids. Germline V gene data show CDR1 as MNHNS and CDR2 as SASEGT. The V and J ends lost 6 bases and 8 bases respectively, with 14 bases between them.

This rearrangement joins TRBV9 to TRBJ2-5; D is unclear. This CDR3 has 15 residues. V lost 0 bases to trimming and J lost 5 bases, with 14 bases between them. Germline lookup yields CDR1 SGDLS and CDR2 YYNGEE. The CDR3 nucleotides are TGTGCCAGCAGCGTAGGGGGTGGGGTCCGGGAGACCCAGTACTTC. Translated, it gives CASSVGGGVRETQYF. Supplemented by reference TRBV9 and TRBJ2-5, the full variable domain reads DSGVTQTPKHLITATGQRVTLRCSPRSGDLSVYWYQQSLDQGLQFLIQYYNGEERAKGNILERFSAQQFPDLHSELNLSSLELGDSALYFCASSVGGGVRETQYFGPGTRLLVL.

V and J are TRBV6-6 and TRBJ2-1; D may be TRBD1 (6 bases). V was clipped by 6 bases and J by 7 bases, with 13 bases between them. From germline, CDR1 is MNHNY and CDR2 SVGAGI (reference sequence). There are 13 residues in the CDR3. CDR3 sequence reads: CASRPSGVNEQFF. The CDR3, as DNA: TGTGCCAGCAGGCCTTCAGGGGTTAATGAGCAGTTCTTC.

The chain recombines TRBV5-1 with TRBJ2-7, with D tentatively TRBD1 or TRBD2 (6 bases each). The CDR3 extends over 14 amino acids. In germline, CDR1 is SGHRS, CDR2 YFSETQ. The V end lost 0 bases, the J end lost 6 bases, and 13 bases lay between the germline ends. Here the CDR3 reads CASSLDWGAGEQYF. CDR3 nucleotides: TGCGCCAGCAGCTTGGATTGGGGGGCGGGCGAGCAGTACTTC. The full variable domain, in which reference TRBV5-1 and TRBJ2-7 provide the parts outside the CDR3, is KAGVTQTPRYLIKTRGQQVTLSCSPISGHRSVSWYQQTPGQGLQFLFEYFSETQRNKGNFPGRFSGRQFSNSRSEMNVSTLELGDSALYLCASSLDWGAGEQYFGPGTRLTVT.

The chain is built from TRBV5-1 and TRBJ2-7, with 7 bases fitting TRBD2. The length of the CDR3 is 15 residues. V was clipped by 4 bases and J by 3 bases; unmatched bases: 10. CDR1 is SGHRS and CDR2 is YFSETQ in the germline V gene. CDR3 DNA: TGCGCCAGCAGCCTGGGCCTCGGGGGGAACTACGAGCAGTACTTC. This sequence encodes CASSLGLGGNYEQYF.

This clone was seen a single time. The chain joins TRBV5-6 to TRBJ1-2; the D is unclear. Per germline, CDR1 SGHDT and CDR2 YYEEEE. Trimming took 2 bases from V and 8 from J, leaving 13 bases between them. The CDR3 has 13 amino acids. The chain's CDR3 is CASSFRQSSGYTF. The CDR3 DNA reads as TGTGCCAGCAGCTTTAGGCAATCCTCAGGCTACACCTTC.

The chain links TRBV6-5 to TRBJ2-1; either TRBD1 or TRBD2 may fit D (6 bases each). The CDR3 contains 15 residues. CDR1 is MNHEY and CDR2 is SVGAGI in the germline V gene. The V end lost 6 bases, the J end lost 9 bases, and 21 bases lay between the germline ends. The CDR3, as DNA: TGTGCCAGCAGATACGGGGGCAGCCGTAACGGTGAGCAGTTCTTC. Amino acid sequence: CASRYGGSRNGEQFF.

The gene calls are TRBV7-2 and TRBJ2-3; D ambiguous. Trimming cost V 2 bases and J 1 base, with 10 bases left between them. The CDR3 has 15 amino acids. Germline values: CDR1 SGHTA, CDR2 FQGNSA. CDR3 nucleotides: TGTGCCAGCAGCTTACTCCGGTTGGGCACAGATACGCAGTATTTT. Its translation is CASSLLRLGTDTQYF.

The chain has TRBV6-5 and TRBJ2-7, with D tentatively TRBD2 (5 bases). The J call may be incorrect, as the DNA end agrees better with TRBJ2-5. The CDR3 has 13 residues. CDR1 and CDR2 from the germline V gene are MNHEY and SVGAGI. CDR3 region: CASSYSHGKTQYF. For the CDR3, the DNA is TGTGCCAGCAGTTACTCCCACGGGAAGACCCAGTACTTC.

The chain has TRBV10-2 and TRBJ2-5; D may be TRBD1 or TRBD2 (5 bases each). The CDR3 covers 12 residues. The V end lost 4 bases, the J end lost 4 bases, and 7 bases lay between the germline ends. Germline CDR1 is WSHSY and CDR2 is SAAADI. The CDR3 spells CASSGGTETQYF. The CDR3 DNA reads TGCGCCAGCAGTGGGGGGACAGAGACCCAGTACTTC.

V gene TRBV27 combines with J gene TRBJ2-2; D remains ambiguous. The V end was cut by 5 bases, the J end by 2 bases, with 3 bases between. CDR3 length: 12 residues. In germline, CDR1 is MNHEY, CDR2 SMNVEV (reference sequence). The CDR3 region has the DNA TGTGCCAGCAGTCCAAACACCGGGGAGCTGTTTTTT. The encoded protein is CASSPNTGELFF.

This clone was observed a few times. DNA for the CDR3: TGCGCCAGCAGCTTGGAACAGGGGAGTGGCTACACCTTC. Its protein is CASSLEQGSGYTF. The V and J genes are TRBV5-1 and TRBJ1-2; 7 bases agree with TRBD1. The trim removed 0 bases at V and 7 bases at J, leaving 3 bases unmatched. The CDR3 contains 13 residues. Germline V gene sequence: CDR1 SGHRS, CDR2 YFSETQ.

The chain couples TRBV5-1 to TRBJ2-3; possible D gene TRBD2, 5 bases. Trimming took off 3 bases at V and 6 bases at J, with 8 bases between the two ends. Germline V lookup: CDR1 SGHRS, CDR2 YFSETQ. The CDR3 runs 12 residues. CDR3 region: CASSSAADTQYF. The CDR3 bases are TGCGCCAGCAGCTCAGCGGCGGATACGCAGTATTTT.

This CDR3 reads CASSFYVGSTDTQYF. The CDR3 nucleotides read TGTGCCAGCAGCTTCTACGTAGGTAGCACAGATACGCAGTATTTT. This chain joins TRBV7-8 and TRBJ2-3; the D is unclear. V lost 3 bases and J lost 0, with 10 bases in between. The CDR3 consists of 15 residues. In germline, CDR1 is SGHVS, CDR2 FQNEAQ.

The chain carries TRBV27 and TRBJ2-4; 9 bases are a match to TRBD2. Germline values: CDR1 MNHEY, CDR2 SMNVEV (reference sequence). The junction had 14 bases not matched to a gene; V was cut back by 8 bases and J by 0 bases. The CDR3 is 18 amino acids. The CDR3 DNA follows: TGTGCCAGCCGACCGGGACTAGCTGCTACGATAGCCAAAAACATTCAGTACTTC. Translating it yields CASRPGLAATIAKNIQYF.

The J gene is TRBJ2-7, the V gene TRBV6-6, with TRBD1 matching over 7 bases. The CDR3 spans 14 residues. Trimming took 4 bases from V and 6 from J; bases not matched to a gene: 9. CDR1 is MNHNY, CDR2 SVGAGI, per germline (reference sequence). The CDR3 bases are TGTGCCAGCAGTTCACGGGACAGAGCCGGCGAGCAGTACTTC. Encoded protein: CASSSRDRAGEQYF.

This clone was detected only once. The V gene is TRBV19, the J gene TRBJ2-2, with 9 bases aligning to TRBD1. The V gene end was trimmed by 8 bases and the J gene end by 5 bases; junction bases not matched to a gene: 6. The length of the CDR3 is 14 residues. CDR1 LNHDA and CDR2 SQIVND come from the germline V gene (reference sequence). Here the CDR3 reads CASGGQGSTGELFF. CDR3 in DNA: TGTGCCAGTGGGGGACAGGGTAGTACCGGGGAGCTGTTTTTT.

The genes are TRBV28 and TRBJ1-1, with a weak D call TRBD1 (6 bases). This CDR3 is 13 amino acids long. Germline-derived CDR1 and CDR2 are MDHEN and SYDVKM. V was shortened by 5 bases and J by 3 bases, with 10 bases between the two germline ends. The CDR3 loop reads CASSLQGYTEAFF. CDR3 bases: TGTGCCAGCAGTCTACAGGGTTACACTGAAGCTTTCTTT. The whole variable domain, filled in from reference TRBV28 and TRBJ1-1, reads DVKVTQSSRYLVKRTGEKVFLECVQDMDHENMFWYRQDPGLGLRLIYFSYDVKMKEKGDIPEGYSVSREKKERFSLILESASTNQTSMYLCASSLQGYTEAFFGQGTRLTVV.

The V and J genes are TRBV11-2 and TRBJ2-3; the D gene is possibly TRBD2 (5 bases). V gave up 2 bases and J gave up 0 bases, with 9 bases separating them. Germline V lookup: CDR1 SGHAT, CDR2 FQNNGV. This CDR3 spans 15 amino acids. CDR3 residues: CASSLFGGSTDTQYF. CDR3 nucleotide sequence: TGTGCCAGCAGCTTATTTGGCGGGAGCACAGATACGCAGTATTTT. Based on the CDR3 plus reference TRBV11-2 and TRBJ2-3, the full variable domain is EAGVAQSPRYKIIEKRQSVAFWCNPISGHATLYWYQQILGQGPKLLIQFQNNGVVDDSQLPKDRFSAERLKGVDSTLKIQPAKLEDSAVYLCASSLFGGSTDTQYFGPGTRLTVL.

The chain links TRBV5-4 to TRBJ1-5; D call uncertain. Germline loops: CDR1 SGHNT, CDR2 YYREEE (reference sequence). V was trimmed by 8 bases and J by 3 bases, leaving 12 bases between them. The CDR3 spans 13 residues. CDR3 nucleotides: TGTGCCAGTAGCCGCGACCTCAATCAGCCCCAGCATTTT. It codes for CASSRDLNQPQHF.

This sequence joins TRBV5-1 and TRBJ2-3; D is uncertain. Germline V CDR1 and CDR2: SGHRS, YFSETQ. The CDR3 totals 14 residues. Trimming pared 2 bases from V and 0 bases from J, leaving 7 bases between. The CDR3 spells CASSFPISTDTQYF. The CDR3, as DNA: TGCGCCAGCAGCTTTCCGATAAGCACAGATACGCAGTATTTT.